This is a list of T cell receptor beta chains from one sample in a study of blood T cell repertoires in COVID-19. Produced via immunoSEQ multiplex PCR; TCRdb's table is partial and in-frame only. This sample carries approximately 81,000 clones, about four fifths of them seen once, and the ten largest clones take approximately 7%. Sequencing was done on a sample of peripheral blood. The receptors come from a human donor in a cohort sampled during active COVID-19. Both conserved end residues are part of each CDR3. D genes are given only for firm matches. The size of a clone is reported for some rows only, either as once, few or many, or as a class for expanded clones.

DNA: TGTGCCAGCAGCACTTCCGGGACAGGGGGCGAATCACCCCTCCACTTT; CDR3: CASSTSGTGGESPLHF; V: TRBV7-9; size: -; J: TRBJ1-6; D: TRBD1
DNA: TGTGCCAGCAGTCCAATTAGGACTAGCGGGGGGGCCCTCAATGAGCAGTTCTTC; CDR3: CASSPIRTSGGALNEQFF; V: TRBV6-2/TRBV6-3; size: -; J: TRBJ2-1; D: TRBD2
DNA: TGTGCCACCAGCAGAGCGGTCGGCGGGAGCTCCTACGAGCAGTACTTC; CDR3: CATSRAVGGSSYEQYF; V: TRBV15; size: -; J: TRBJ2-7; D: TRBD2
DNA: TGTGCCACCAGCAGAGATAGTTCTGGAAACACCATATATTTT; CDR3: CATSRDSSGNTIYF; V: TRBV15; size: -; J: TRBJ1-3; D: -
DNA: TGTGCCAGCAACTTCAGGGGCTACGAGCAGTACTTC; CDR3: CASNFRGYEQYF; V: TRBV2; size: -; J: TRBJ2-7; D: -
DNA: TGTGCCAGCAGTGCCCCGGGACAGGGTTATGGCTACACCTTC; CDR3: CASSAPGQGYGYTF; V: TRBV6-2/TRBV6-3; size: -; J: TRBJ1-2; D: TRBD1
DNA: TGTGCCAGCAGCCCAGAGGCTGAAAAACTGTTTTTT; CDR3: CASSPEAEKLFF; V: TRBV11-2; size: -; J: TRBJ1-4; D: -
DNA: TGCGCCAGCAGCTCCCGACAGGGGGCTACCTACGAGCAGTACTTC; CDR3: CASSSRQGATYEQYF; V: TRBV5-1; size: -; J: TRBJ2-7; D: TRBD1
DNA: TGTGCCAGCAGCCTTGGGGGGTCGAGCAATCAGCCCCAGCATTTT; CDR3: CASSLGGSSNQPQHF; V: TRBV5-6; size: -; J: TRBJ1-5; D: -
DNA: TGCGCCAGCAGCCTCCATGGAGGGGCGGAGAACACTGAAGCTTTCTTT; CDR3: CASSLHGGAENTEAFF; V: TRBV4-1; size: once; J: TRBJ1-1; D: -
DNA: TGTGCCAGCAGACCTACAGGGGGGAATGGCTACACCTTC; CDR3: CASRPTGGNGYTF; V: TRBV7-9; size: few; J: TRBJ1-2; D: TRBD1
DNA: TGTGCCAGCAGCGACGGGACAACCAGGGACTATGGCTACACCTTC; CDR3: CASSDGTTRDYGYTF; V: TRBV6-2/TRBV6-3; size: -; J: TRBJ1-2; D: -
DNA: TGCGCCAGCAGCTTGTCGGGGACTAGCGGGGAAGAGACCCAGTACTTC; CDR3: CASSLSGTSGEETQYF; V: TRBV5-1; size: once; J: TRBJ2-5; D: TRBD2
DNA: TGCGCCAGCAGCTTGGGACAGGGGATAGGCTACACCTTC; CDR3: CASSLGQGIGYTF; V: TRBV5-1; size: once; J: TRBJ1-2; D: TRBD1
DNA: TGTGCCAGCAGAAACAGGCAGTCCTACAATGAGCAGTTCTTC; CDR3: CASRNRQSYNEQFF; V: TRBV27; size: -; J: TRBJ2-1; D: -
DNA: TGTGCCAGCCGACAGGGTCCGAAATACGAGCAGTACTTC; CDR3: CASRQGPKYEQYF; V: TRBV2; size: -; J: TRBJ2-7; D: TRBD1
DNA: TGTGCCAGCAACTCGTGGGGCCCTACAGCTTTCTTT; CDR3: CASNSWGPTAFF; V: TRBV2; size: few; J: TRBJ1-1; D: -
DNA: TGTGCCAGCAGCCCAATAGACACCCACTATGGCTACACCTTC; CDR3: CASSPIDTHYGYTF; V: TRBV5-5; size: -; J: TRBJ1-2; D: -
DNA: TGTGCTAGTGTCAATCAAACAGGGTTAAGGTCACCCCTCCACTTT; CDR3: CASVNQTGLRSPLHF; V: TRBV12-5; size: -; J: TRBJ1-6; D: -
DNA: TGTGCCAGCAGCCCCGGGGGGGGCTCCTACAATGAGCAGTTCTTC; CDR3: CASSPGGGSYNEQFF; V: TRBV9; size: -; J: TRBJ2-1; D: TRBD2
DNA: TGTGCCAGCAGCAAACAGCTGTATAATTCACCCCTCCACTTT; CDR3: CASSKQLYNSPLHF; V: TRBV13; size: -; J: TRBJ1-6; D: -
DNA: TGTGCCAGCGGATCAAGGGACAGGGGGCCTTCACAGTACTTC; CDR3: CASGSRDRGPSQYF; V: TRBV6-5; size: -; J: TRBJ2-7; D: TRBD1
DNA: TGCGCCAGCAGCCAAGAAGCGGGGGGAGGAAATTCACCCCTCCACTTT; CDR3: CASSQEAGGGNSPLHF; V: TRBV4-3; size: -; J: TRBJ1-6; D: -
DNA: TGTGCCAGCAGTTACAAGGGCAGGGGTTTTCGTTCACCCCTCCACTTT; CDR3: CASSYKGRGFRSPLHF; V: TRBV6-2/TRBV6-3; size: -; J: TRBJ1-6; D: -
DNA: TGTGCCAGCAGTCCCATAGAGGGGGGGTTCCGTAGCACAGATACGCAGTATTTT; CDR3: CASSPIEGGFRSTDTQYF; V: TRBV27; size: -; J: TRBJ2-3; D: -
DNA: TGTGCCAGCAGCCGGGACAGTAGGGAACAGACTTTCTTT; CDR3: CASSRDSREQTFF; V: TRBV11-1; size: -; J: TRBJ1-1; D: TRBD1
DNA: TGTGCCAGCAGTCAGGGGGCGCGGCAGCCCCAGCATTTT; CDR3: CASSQGARQPQHF; V: TRBV12-3/TRBV12-4; size: few; J: TRBJ1-5; D: TRBD1
DNA: TGTGCCAGCAGCCTCTGGGCTGCTGAAGCTTTCTTT; CDR3: CASSLWAAEAFF; V: TRBV2; size: -; J: TRBJ1-1; D: -
DNA: TGTGCCAGCCTCCCGGGGTTATGGGGGGATCAGCCCCAGCATTTT; CDR3: CASLPGLWGDQPQHF; V: TRBV6-6; size: -; J: TRBJ1-5; D: -
DNA: TGCGCCAGCAGCATAGGACAGATGTACTATGGCTACACCTTC; CDR3: CASSIGQMYYGYTF; V: TRBV5-1; size: -; J: TRBJ1-2; D: -
DNA: TGCGCCAGCAGCCCCGGGACAGGACTTAACTATGGCTACACCTTC; CDR3: CASSPGTGLNYGYTF; V: TRBV4-3; size: -; J: TRBJ1-2; D: TRBD1
DNA: TGTGCCAGCAGCCCAGGACAGTTGGGGGTAAAAACTGAAGCTTTCTTT; CDR3: CASSPGQLGVKTEAFF; V: TRBV7-2; size: -; J: TRBJ1-1; D: -
DNA: TGTGCCAGCAGTCGGGGACAGATGGGGTATGGCTACACCTTC; CDR3: CASSRGQMGYGYTF; V: TRBV6-5; size: -; J: TRBJ1-2; D: TRBD1
DNA: TGTGCCAGCAGCTTAACTCTAGCGGGGGGTCACTACGAGCAGTACTTC; CDR3: CASSLTLAGGHYEQYF; V: TRBV11-3; size: -; J: TRBJ2-7; D: TRBD2
DNA: TGTGCCAGCAGTGAAGCGGGCCGCGCCGGGGAGCTGTTTTTT; CDR3: CASSEAGRAGELFF; V: TRBV6-1; size: -; J: TRBJ2-2; D: -
DNA: TGTGCCAGCAGCTCCGCACTAGCTGATACGCAGTATTTT; CDR3: CASSSALADTQYF; V: TRBV7-3; size: few; J: TRBJ2-3; D: -
DNA: TGTGCCTGGAGTGAGGGGGACAGGGTGAAGTTTGGCTACACCTTC; CDR3: CAWSEGDRVKFGYTF; V: TRBV30; size: -; J: TRBJ1-2; D: TRBD1
DNA: TGCGCCAGCAGCATAGGAGGAGCTCGTTATCAGCCCCAGCATTTT; CDR3: CASSIGGARYQPQHF; V: TRBV4-1; size: -; J: TRBJ1-5; D: -
DNA: TGTGCCAGCACCGACAGGGCCTCACCCCTCCACTTT; CDR3: CASTDRASPLHF; V: TRBV12-3/TRBV12-4; size: -; J: TRBJ1-6; D: TRBD1
DNA: TGTGCCACTACATCAGGATCCTACGAGCAGTACTTC; CDR3: CATTSGSYEQYF; V: TRBV18; size: -; J: TRBJ2-7; D: -
DNA: TGTGCCAGCAGCATCTCCGGGACAGGGGGCTACGAGCAGTACTTC; CDR3: CASSISGTGGYEQYF; V: TRBV7-3; size: -; J: TRBJ2-7; D: TRBD1
DNA: TGTGCCACCCGGACACTACTGGGGTCACCCCTCCACTTT; CDR3: CATRTLLGSPLHF; V: TRBV19; size: many; J: TRBJ1-6; D: -
DNA: TGTGCCAGCAGTAGCGGGGGGGCTAACGGGGAGCTGTTTTTT; CDR3: CASSSGGANGELFF; V: TRBV9; size: -; J: TRBJ2-2; D: TRBD2
DNA: TGTGCCAGCAGCCATGGACAGGGCTTAAAAGATACGCAGTATTTT; CDR3: CASSHGQGLKDTQYF; V: TRBV7-2; size: -; J: TRBJ2-3; D: TRBD1
DNA: TGTGCCATCAGTGAGTCTTTGGGGCCTGACACTGAAGCTTTCTTT; CDR3: CAISESLGPDTEAFF; V: TRBV10-3; size: -; J: TRBJ1-1; D: -
DNA: TGCGCCAGCAGTCGGGGACAGACGAAAGCTTTCTTT; CDR3: CASSRGQTKAFF; V: TRBV5-1; size: few; J: TRBJ1-1; D: TRBD1
DNA: TGTGCCAGCAGCTCAGGCAGGGAACCTTATGGCTACACCTTC; CDR3: CASSSGREPYGYTF; V: TRBV7-9; size: -; J: TRBJ1-2; D: -
DNA: TGCGCCAGCAGCTTGGAGACTGGCTACTCCTACGAGCAGTACTTC; CDR3: CASSLETGYSYEQYF; V: TRBV5-1; size: -; J: TRBJ2-7; D: -
DNA: TGTGCCAGCAGCTTGGTGAGTCCTGGGGCCAACGTCCTGACTTTC; CDR3: CASSLVSPGANVLTF; V: TRBV5-4; size: few; J: TRBJ2-6; D: -
DNA: TGTGCCAGTAGCCCGATTGGGGGCGGTGGGGCCAACGTCCTGACTTTC; CDR3: CASSPIGGGGANVLTF; V: TRBV19; size: -; J: TRBJ2-6; D: -
DNA: TGTGCCAGCTCCTCCGGTAACTATGGCTACACCTTC; CDR3: CASSSGNYGYTF; V: TRBV18; size: -; J: TRBJ1-2; D: -
DNA: TGTGCCAGCAGTGACAAGAGGGATCTGGACGAGCAGTACTTC; CDR3: CASSDKRDLDEQYF; V: TRBV6-4; size: -; J: TRBJ2-7; D: -
DNA: TGTGCCTGGAGTTTAGGACAGGGTAAACTCTCTGGAAACACCATATATTTT; CDR3: CAWSLGQGKLSGNTIYF; V: TRBV30; size: once; J: TRBJ1-3; D: TRBD1
DNA: TGCGCCAGCAGCCAAGATTGGGCGGGGGGGGATACGCAGTATTTT; CDR3: CASSQDWAGGDTQYF; V: TRBV4-3; size: -; J: TRBJ2-3; D: TRBD2
DNA: TGTGCCAGCAGGAGACGGGACAGCGAAACCGGGGAGCTGTTTTTT; CDR3: CASRRRDSETGELFF; V: TRBV27; size: -; J: TRBJ2-2; D: TRBD1